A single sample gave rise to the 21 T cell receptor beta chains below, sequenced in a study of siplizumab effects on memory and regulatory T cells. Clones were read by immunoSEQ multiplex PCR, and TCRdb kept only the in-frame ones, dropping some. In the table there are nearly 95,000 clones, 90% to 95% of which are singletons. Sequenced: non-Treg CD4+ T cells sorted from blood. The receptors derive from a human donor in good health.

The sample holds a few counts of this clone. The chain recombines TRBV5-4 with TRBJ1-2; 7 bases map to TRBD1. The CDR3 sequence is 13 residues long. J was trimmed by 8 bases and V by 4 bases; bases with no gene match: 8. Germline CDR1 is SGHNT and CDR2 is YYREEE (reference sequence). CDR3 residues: CASSRQGIRGYTF. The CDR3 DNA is TGTGCCAGCAGCCGACAGGGAATCCGCGGCTACACCTTC.

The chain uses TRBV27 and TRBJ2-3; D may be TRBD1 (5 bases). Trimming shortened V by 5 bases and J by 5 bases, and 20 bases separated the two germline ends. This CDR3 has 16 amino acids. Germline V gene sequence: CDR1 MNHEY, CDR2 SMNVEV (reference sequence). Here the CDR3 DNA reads TGTGCCAGCAGTCCCCAATGGAGCAGGGTCAGAGATACGCAGTATTTT. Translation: CASSPQWSRVRDTQYF.

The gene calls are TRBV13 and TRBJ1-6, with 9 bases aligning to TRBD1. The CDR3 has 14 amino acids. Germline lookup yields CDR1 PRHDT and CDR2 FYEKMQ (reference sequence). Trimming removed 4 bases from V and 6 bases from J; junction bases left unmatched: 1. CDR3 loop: CASSSTGGNSPLHF. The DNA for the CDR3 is TGTGCCAGCAGCTCGACAGGGGGTAATTCACCCCTCCACTTT. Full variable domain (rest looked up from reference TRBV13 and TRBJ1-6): AAGVIQSPRHLIKEKRETATLKCYPIPRHDTVYWYQQGPGQDPQFLISFYEKMQSDKGSIPDRFSAQQFSDYHSELNMSSLELGDSALYFCASSSTGGNSPLHFGNGTRLTVT.

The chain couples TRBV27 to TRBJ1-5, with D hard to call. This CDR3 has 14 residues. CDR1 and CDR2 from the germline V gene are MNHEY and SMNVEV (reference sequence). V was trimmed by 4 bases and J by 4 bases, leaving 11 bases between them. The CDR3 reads CASSSGLPNQPQHF. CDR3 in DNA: TGTGCCAGCAGTTCGGGCCTCCCAAATCAGCCCCAGCATTTT.

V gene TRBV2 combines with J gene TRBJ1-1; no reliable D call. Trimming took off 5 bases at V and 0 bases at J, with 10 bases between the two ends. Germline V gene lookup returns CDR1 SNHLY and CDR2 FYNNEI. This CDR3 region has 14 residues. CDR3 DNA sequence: TGTGCCAGCAGTTTCGACACCCTGAACACTGAAGCTTTCTTT. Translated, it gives CASSFDTLNTEAFF.

CDR3 nucleotide sequence: TGTGCCAGCAGCTTGGGGGGAGCAGTCAGCAATCAGCCCCAGCATTTT. It yields the protein CASSLGGAVSNQPQHF. The gene calls are TRBV5-6 and TRBJ1-5, with no clear D. This CDR3 region has 16 residues. Trimming removed 0 bases from V and 1 base from J, with 11 bases in between. Germline V gives CDR1 SGHDT, CDR2 YYEEEE.

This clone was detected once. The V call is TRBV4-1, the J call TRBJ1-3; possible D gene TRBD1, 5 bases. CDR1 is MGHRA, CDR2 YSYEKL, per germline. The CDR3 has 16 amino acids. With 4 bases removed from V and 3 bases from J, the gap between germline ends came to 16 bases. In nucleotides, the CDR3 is TGCGCCAGCAGCCCGCTGTTCGGGGGTGATGGAAACACCATATATTTT. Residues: CASSPLFGGDGNTIYF.

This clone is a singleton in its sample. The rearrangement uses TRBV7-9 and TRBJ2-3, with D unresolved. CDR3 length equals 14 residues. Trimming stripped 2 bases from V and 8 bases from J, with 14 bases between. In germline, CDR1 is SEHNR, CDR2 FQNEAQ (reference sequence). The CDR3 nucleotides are TGTGCCAGCAGCTTATCGGCCGGTGTCGGTACGCAGTATTTT. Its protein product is CASSLSAGVGTQYF. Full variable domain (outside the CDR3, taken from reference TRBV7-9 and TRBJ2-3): DTGVSQNPRHKITKRGQNVTFRCDPISEHNRLYWYRQTLGQGPEFLTYFQNEAQLEKSRLLSDRFSAERPKGSFSTLEIQRTEQGDSAMYLCASSLSAGVGTQYFGPGTRLTVL.

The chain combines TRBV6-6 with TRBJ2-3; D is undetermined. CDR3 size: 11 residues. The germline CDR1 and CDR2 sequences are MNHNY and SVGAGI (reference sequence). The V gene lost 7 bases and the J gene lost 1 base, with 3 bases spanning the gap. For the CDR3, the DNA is TGTGCCAGCACCCGCACAGATACGCAGTATTTT. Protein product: CASTRTDTQYF.

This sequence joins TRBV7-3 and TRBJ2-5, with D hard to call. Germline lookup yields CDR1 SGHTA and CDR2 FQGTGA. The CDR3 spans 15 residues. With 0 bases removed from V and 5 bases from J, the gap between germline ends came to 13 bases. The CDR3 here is CASSLTSSPSETQYF. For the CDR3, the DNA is TGTGCCAGCAGCTTAACTAGCAGTCCGAGTGAGACCCAGTACTTC. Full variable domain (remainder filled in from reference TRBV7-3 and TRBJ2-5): GAGVSQTPSNKVTEKGKYVELRCDPISGHTALYWYRQSLGQGPEFLIYFQGTGAADDSGLPNDRFFAVRPEGSVSTLKIQRTERGDSAVYLCASSLTSSPSETQYFGPGTRLLVL.

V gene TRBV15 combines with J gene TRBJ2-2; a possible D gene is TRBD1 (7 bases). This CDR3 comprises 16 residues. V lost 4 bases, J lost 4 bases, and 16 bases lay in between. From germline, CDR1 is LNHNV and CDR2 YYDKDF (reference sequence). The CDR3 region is CATSTTPGGFTGELFF. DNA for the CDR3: TGTGCCACCAGCACCACCCCAGGGGGGTTCACCGGGGAGCTGTTTTTT.

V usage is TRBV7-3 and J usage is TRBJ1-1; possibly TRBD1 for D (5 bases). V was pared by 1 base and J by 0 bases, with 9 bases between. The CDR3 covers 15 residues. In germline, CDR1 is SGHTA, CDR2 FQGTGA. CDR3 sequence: CASSLRGALNTEAFF. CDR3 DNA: TGTGCCAGCAGCTTAAGAGGGGCGCTGAACACTGAAGCTTTCTTT. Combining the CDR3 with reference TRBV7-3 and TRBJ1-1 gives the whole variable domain GAGVSQTPSNKVTEKGKYVELRCDPISGHTALYWYRQSLGQGPEFLIYFQGTGAADDSGLPNDRFFAVRPEGSVSTLKIQRTERGDSAVYLCASSLRGALNTEAFFGQGTRLTVV.

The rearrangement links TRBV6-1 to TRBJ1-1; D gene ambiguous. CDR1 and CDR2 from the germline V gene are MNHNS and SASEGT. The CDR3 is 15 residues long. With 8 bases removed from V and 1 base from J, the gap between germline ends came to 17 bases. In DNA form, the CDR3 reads TGTGCCAGCGATCAAAACTGGAGAACGAACACTGAAGCTTTCTTT. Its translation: CASDQNWRTNTEAFF.

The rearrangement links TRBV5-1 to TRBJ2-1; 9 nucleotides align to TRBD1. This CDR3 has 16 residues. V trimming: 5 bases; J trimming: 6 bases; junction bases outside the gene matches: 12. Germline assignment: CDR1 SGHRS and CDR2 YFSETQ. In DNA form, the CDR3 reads TGCGCCAGCAGTCCTGAGTTGGGACAGGGCATCAATGAGCAGTTCTTC. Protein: CASSPELGQGINEQFF.

The CDR3 loop reads CASSLGQNTDTQYF. DNA of the CDR3: TGTGCCAGCAGCTTGGGACAAAACACCGATACGCAGTATTTT. The genes are TRBV5-4 and TRBJ2-3; D gene unclear. Per the germline V gene, CDR1 is SGHNT and CDR2 is YYREEE (reference sequence). Trimming stripped 0 bases from V and 6 bases from J, with 11 bases between. The CDR3 runs to 14 residues.

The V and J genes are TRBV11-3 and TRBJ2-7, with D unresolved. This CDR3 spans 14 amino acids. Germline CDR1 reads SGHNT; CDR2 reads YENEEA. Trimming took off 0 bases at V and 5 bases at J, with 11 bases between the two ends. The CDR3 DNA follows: TGTGCCAGCAGCTTAGACACACCCATGGACGAGCAGTACTTC. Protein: CASSLDTPMDEQYF.

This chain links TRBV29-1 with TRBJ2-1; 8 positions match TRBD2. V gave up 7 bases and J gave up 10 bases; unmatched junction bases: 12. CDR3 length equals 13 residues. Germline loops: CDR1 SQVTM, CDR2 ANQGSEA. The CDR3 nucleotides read TGCAGCGGAGCTACAACCATAGCGGGAGAGCAGTTCTTC. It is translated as CSGATTIAGEQFF.

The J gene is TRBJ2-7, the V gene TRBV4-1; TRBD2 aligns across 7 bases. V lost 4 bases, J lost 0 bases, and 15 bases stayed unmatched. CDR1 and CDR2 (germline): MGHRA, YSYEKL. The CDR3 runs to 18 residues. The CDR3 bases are TGCGCCAGCAGCCTACCCCCAGCGGGGCAAAAGGACTCCTACGAGCAGTACTTC. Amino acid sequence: CASSLPPAGQKDSYEQYF.

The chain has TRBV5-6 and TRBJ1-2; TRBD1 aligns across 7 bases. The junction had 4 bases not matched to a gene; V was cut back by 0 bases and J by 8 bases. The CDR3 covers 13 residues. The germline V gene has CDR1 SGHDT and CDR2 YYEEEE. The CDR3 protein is CASSLGQGHGYTF. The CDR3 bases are TGTGCCAGCAGCTTGGGACAGGGCCACGGCTACACCTTC.

The chain's CDR3 is CASSLVLSSHNEQFF. The CDR3 coding sequence is TGTGCCAGCAGCTTAGTGCTTAGTTCCCACAATGAGCAGTTCTTC. This chain links TRBV7-2 with TRBJ2-1; D remains unclear. Germline V lookup: CDR1 SGHTA, CDR2 FQGNSA. V was pared by 1 base and J by 5 bases, with 12 bases between. The CDR3 is 15 amino acids. Drawing the rest from reference TRBV7-2 and TRBJ2-1, the complete variable domain is GAGVSQSPSNKVTEKGKDVELRCDPISGHTALYWYRQSLGQGLEFLIYFQGNSAPDKSGLPSDRFSAERTGGSVSTLTIQRTQQEDSAVYLCASSLVLSSHNEQFFGPGTRLTVL.

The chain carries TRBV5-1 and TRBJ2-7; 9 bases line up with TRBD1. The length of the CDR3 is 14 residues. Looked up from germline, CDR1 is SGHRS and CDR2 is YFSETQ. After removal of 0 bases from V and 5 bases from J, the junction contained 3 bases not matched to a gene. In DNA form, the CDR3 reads TGCGCCAGCAGCTTGGTACAGGGGGCCCACGAGCAGTACTTC. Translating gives CASSLVQGAHEQYF.